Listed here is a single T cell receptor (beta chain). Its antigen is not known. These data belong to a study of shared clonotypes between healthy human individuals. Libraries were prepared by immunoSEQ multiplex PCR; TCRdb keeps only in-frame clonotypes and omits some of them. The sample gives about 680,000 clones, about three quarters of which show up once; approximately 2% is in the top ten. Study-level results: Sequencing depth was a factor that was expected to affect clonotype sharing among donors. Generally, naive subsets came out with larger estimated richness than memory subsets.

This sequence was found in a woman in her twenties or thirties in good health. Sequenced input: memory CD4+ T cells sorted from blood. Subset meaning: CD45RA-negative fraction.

For the CDR3, the DNA is TGTGCCAGCAGTTCCTCGGGACAGGGTGACGAAAAACTGTTTTTT. Translation gives CASSSSGQGDEKLFF. This chain connects TRBV28 to TRBJ1-4; TRBD1 matches 9 bases. V was pared by 4 bases and J by 8 bases, with 8 bases of the junction left unmatched. The CDR3 loop spans 15 amino acids. The germline V gene has CDR1 MDHEN and CDR2 SYDVKM.